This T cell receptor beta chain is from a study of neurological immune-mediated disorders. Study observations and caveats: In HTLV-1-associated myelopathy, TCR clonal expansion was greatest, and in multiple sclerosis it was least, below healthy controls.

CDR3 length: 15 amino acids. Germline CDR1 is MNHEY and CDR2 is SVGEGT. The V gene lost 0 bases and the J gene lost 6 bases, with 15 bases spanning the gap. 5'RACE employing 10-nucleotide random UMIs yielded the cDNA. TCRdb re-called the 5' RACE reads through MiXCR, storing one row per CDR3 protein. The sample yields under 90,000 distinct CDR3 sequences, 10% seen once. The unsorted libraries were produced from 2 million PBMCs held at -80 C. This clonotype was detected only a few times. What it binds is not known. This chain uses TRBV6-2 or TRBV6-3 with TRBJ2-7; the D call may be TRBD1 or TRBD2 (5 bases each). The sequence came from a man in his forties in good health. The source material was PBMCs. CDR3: CASSYSPGLSAEQYF. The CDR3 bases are TGTGCCAGCAGTTACTCTCCGGGGCTCTCAGCCGAGCAGTACTTC.